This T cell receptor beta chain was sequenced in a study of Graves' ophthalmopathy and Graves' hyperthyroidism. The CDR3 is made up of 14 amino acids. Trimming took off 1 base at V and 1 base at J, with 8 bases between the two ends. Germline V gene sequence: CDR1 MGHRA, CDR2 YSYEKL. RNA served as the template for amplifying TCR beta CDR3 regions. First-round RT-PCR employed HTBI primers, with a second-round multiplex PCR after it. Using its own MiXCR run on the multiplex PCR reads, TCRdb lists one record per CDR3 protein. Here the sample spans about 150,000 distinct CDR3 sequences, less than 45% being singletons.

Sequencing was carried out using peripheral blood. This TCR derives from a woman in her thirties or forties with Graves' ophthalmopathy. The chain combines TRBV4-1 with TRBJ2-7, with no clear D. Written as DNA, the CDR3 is TGCGCCAGCAGCCAAGGTCCGAATTCCTACGAGCAGTACTTC. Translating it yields CASSQGPNSYEQYF.